This T cell receptor beta chain was found in a study of T cells in localized non-small cell lung cancer. From germline, CDR1 is SGHVS and CDR2 FQNEAQ. The V and J ends lost 1 base and 9 bases respectively, with 28 bases between them. There are 19 residues in the CDR3. The study, taken as a whole, reports: Increased T cell density in blood showed an association with longer overall survival. Analysis by sequencing included only one tumor region, so heterogeneity remains possible.

Some clones are missing from TCRdb's copy, which holds only in-frame ones; the method was immunoSEQ multiplex PCR. This table holds 35,000 to 40,000 clones, 80% to 90% found once. As regards this clone: What it recognizes is unknown.

The material sequenced was peripheral blood, taken before any cancer treatment. The rearrangement joins TRBV7-8 to TRBJ2-1; TRBD1 or TRBD2 may be the D gene (5 bases each). This clonotype originated in a woman between 40 and 69 years old with stage I lung adenocarcinoma. The CDR3 region is CASSLGQLGTSPRKGEQFF. The CDR3 nucleotides read TGTGCCAGCAGCTTAGGTCAGTTGGGGACCTCTCCCCGTAAGGGTGAGCAGTTCTTC.